This T cell receptor (beta chain) was documented in a study of blood T cell repertoires in COVID-19. The age range of participants was 18 to 89 years, with residence in fewer than 25 US areas. Measured with immunoSEQ multiplex PCR; TCRdb has only the in-frame clones, and not every one. The sample yields around 300,000 clones, about nine tenths seen once. CDR1 is SGHRS and CDR2 is YFSETQ in the germline V gene. The V and J ends lost 5 bases and 5 bases, in that order; junction bases with no gene match: 6. This CDR3 spans 13 amino acids. The sample holds one count of this clone. V usage is TRBV5-1 and J usage is TRBJ2-5, with TRBD1 identical over 7 bases. This receptor was obtained from a woman in her thirties who had recovered from COVID-19. Sequencing was carried out using PBMCs or T cells enriched from blood (not recorded which). The CDR3 loop is CASRIDRVETQYF. CDR3 sequence (DNA): TGCGCCAGCAGGATCGACAGGGTCGAGACCCAGTACTTC.